This paragraph reports one T cell receptor (beta chain). The specificity of this receptor is unknown. The record has no base qualities; no much larger clone is one base away. The germline V gene encodes CDR1 SGHVS and CDR2 FQNEAQ. The CDR3 holds 14 amino acids from the cysteine to the phenylalanine. Only the CDR3 DNA stays, 42 bases, in frame from base 1. V is cut back by 5 bases and J by 4 bases, with 3 bases in the junction unmatched. The sample belongs to a study of T cell changes during pregnancy in multiple sclerosis (dated by TCRdb to between 2017 and 2020). With respect to the entire study: Changes in the T cell repertoire over the course of pregnancy were examined in this study in women with multiple sclerosis.

Receptors were amplified or captured by the immunoSEQ multiplex PCR assay. This is the immuneACCESS table as TCRdb keeps it, with only in-frame sequences that have V and J called. A part of the clones is gone; compared with another copy, unresolved V genes explain less than half, and the rest is unexplained. In this sample the table shows fewer than 130,000 clones, 91% of which occur a single time. The ten largest account for less than 4.5% of the sample. Rearrangement joined TRBV7-8 to TRBJ1-5, and 9 bases in between align with TRBD1. The TCR comes from a female donor with multiple sclerosis, enrolled in a pregnancy study. The sample in question was peripheral blood, obtained after pregnancy. The CDR3 loop reads CASSRDRVNQPQHF. The bases are TGTGCCAGCAGCCGGGACAGGGTAAATCAGCCCCAGCATTTT.